This TCR beta chain was recovered during a study of PD-1 blockade in classical Hodgkin lymphoma. Study summary: Nivolumab was given intravenously to patients at 3 mg/kg every 2 weeks. Study observations and caveats: Prior therapy or disease activity may underlie the repertoire differences, whose causes remain undefined. A significant rise in TCR diversity was seen by C4D1 for CD4+ cells but not for CD8+ cells. The authors excluded patients who started nivolumab under 1 year after ASCT.

Only a few counts were recorded for this clone. No antigen is known for it. The length of the CDR3 is 13 residues. CDR1 and CDR2 (germline): MNHNS, SASEGT. With 3 bases removed from V and 5 bases from J, the gap between germline ends came to 11 bases. The table came from immunoSEQ multiplex PCR; TCRdb's copy has only in-frame clones and leaves some out. There are 9,100 or so clones in the sample; about four fifths occur only once, and about 27% lies in the top ten. Sample time point: cycle 4 day 1 (C4D1), after less than seven weeks of nivolumab. With no exception, relapse followed autologous stem cell transplantation in all patients, and brentuximab vedotin exposure varied. The authors enriched CD8+ T cells from thawed PBMCs via magnetic negative selection.

Material: CD8+ T cells from blood, obtained before the fourth cycle of nivolumab. The receptor was isolated from a human donor with classical Hodgkin lymphoma. The gene calls are TRBV6-1 and TRBJ2-7; D remains ambiguous. The CDR3 region is CASSEVVLDEQYF. The DNA of the CDR3 is TGTGCCAGCAGTGAGGTCGTCCTGGACGAGCAGTACTTC.